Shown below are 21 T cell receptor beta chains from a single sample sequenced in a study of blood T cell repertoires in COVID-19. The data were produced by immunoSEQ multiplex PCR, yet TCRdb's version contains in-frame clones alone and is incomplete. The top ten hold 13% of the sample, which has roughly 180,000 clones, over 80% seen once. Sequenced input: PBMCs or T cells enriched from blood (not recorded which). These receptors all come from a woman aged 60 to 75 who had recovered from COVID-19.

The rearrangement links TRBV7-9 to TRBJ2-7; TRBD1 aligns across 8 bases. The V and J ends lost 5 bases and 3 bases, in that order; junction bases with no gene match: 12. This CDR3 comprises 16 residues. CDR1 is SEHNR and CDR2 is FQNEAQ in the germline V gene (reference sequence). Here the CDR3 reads CASSPPAGTGRYEQYF. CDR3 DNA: TGTGCCAGCAGCCCCCCAGCCGGGACAGGACGCTACGAGCAGTACTTC.

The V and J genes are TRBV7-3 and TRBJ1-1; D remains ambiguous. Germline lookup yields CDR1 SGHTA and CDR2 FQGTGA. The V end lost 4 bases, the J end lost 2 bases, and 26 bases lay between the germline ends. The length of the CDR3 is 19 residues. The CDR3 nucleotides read TGTGCCAGCAGCTACGGGAGTGTCGCAGCCATAAGAAGAAACACTGAAGCTTTCTTT. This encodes CASSYGSVAAIRRNTEAFF.

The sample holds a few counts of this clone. The CDR3 loop reads CASSKQTGDGTEAFF. The CDR3 DNA reads TGTGCCAGCAGCAAGCAGACAGGAGATGGGACTGAAGCTTTCTTT. V usage is TRBV9 and J usage is TRBJ1-1; D might be TRBD1 (6 bases). This CDR3 has 15 amino acids. Deletions cut 4 bases from V and 5 bases from J, with 18 bases between. Germline assignment: CDR1 SGDLS and CDR2 YYNGEE.

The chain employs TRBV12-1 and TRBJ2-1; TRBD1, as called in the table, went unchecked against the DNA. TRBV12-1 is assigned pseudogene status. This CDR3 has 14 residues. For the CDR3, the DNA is TGTGCCAGCAGCGCCGACAGATTCCTAAATGAGCAGTTCTTC. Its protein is CASSADRFLNEQFF.

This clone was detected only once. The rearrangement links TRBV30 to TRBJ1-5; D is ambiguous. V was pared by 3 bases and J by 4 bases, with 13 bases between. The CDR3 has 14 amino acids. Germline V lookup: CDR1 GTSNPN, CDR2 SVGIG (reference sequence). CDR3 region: CAWSRLQTNQPQHF. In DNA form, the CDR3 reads TGTGCCTGGAGCAGGTTGCAGACGAATCAGCCCCAGCATTTT.

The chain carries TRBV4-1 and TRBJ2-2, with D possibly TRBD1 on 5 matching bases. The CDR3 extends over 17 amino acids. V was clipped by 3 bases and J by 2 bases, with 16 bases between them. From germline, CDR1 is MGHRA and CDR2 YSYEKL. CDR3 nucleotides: TGCGCCAGCAGCCAGAGACAGTGGGCGAGCAACACCGGGGAGCTGTTTTTT. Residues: CASSQRQWASNTGELFF.

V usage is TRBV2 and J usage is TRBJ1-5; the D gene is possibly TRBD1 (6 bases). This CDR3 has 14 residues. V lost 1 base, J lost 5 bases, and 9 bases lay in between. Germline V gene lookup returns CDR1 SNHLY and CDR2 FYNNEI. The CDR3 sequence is CASSEGGRDQPQHF. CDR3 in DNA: TGTGCCAGCAGTGAAGGGGGGCGGGATCAGCCCCAGCATTTT.

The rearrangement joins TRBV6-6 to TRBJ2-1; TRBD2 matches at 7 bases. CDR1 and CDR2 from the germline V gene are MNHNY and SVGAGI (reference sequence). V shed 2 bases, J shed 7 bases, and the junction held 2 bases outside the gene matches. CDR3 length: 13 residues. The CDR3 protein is CASSYGGGNEQFF. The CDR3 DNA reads TGTGCCAGCAGTTACGGCGGGGGAAATGAGCAGTTCTTC.

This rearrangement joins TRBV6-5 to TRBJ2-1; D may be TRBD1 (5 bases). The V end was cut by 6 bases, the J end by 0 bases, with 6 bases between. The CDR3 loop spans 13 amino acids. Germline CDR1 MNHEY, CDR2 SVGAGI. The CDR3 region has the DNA TGTGCCAGCAGGACAGCCTCCTACAATGAGCAGTTCTTC. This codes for CASRTASYNEQFF.

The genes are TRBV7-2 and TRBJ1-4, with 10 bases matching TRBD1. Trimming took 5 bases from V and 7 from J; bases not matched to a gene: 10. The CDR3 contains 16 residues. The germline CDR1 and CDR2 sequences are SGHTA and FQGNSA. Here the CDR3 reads CASSHGTGALGEKLFF. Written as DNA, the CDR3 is TGTGCCAGCAGCCATGGGACAGGGGCTTTGGGTGAAAAACTGTTTTTT.

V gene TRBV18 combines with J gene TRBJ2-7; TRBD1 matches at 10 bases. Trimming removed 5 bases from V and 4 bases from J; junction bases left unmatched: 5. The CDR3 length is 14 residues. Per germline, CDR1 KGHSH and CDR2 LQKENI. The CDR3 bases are TGTGCCAGCTCATCGGACAGGGGGTCTTACGAGCAGTACTTC. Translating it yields CASSSDRGSYEQYF.

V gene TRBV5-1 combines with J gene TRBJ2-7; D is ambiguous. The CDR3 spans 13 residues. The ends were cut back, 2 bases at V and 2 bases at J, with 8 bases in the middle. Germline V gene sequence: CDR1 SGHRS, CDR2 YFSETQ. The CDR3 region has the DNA TGCGCCAGCAGCTTTGACACCACCTACGAGCAGTACTTC. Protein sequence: CASSFDTTYEQYF.

For the CDR3, the DNA is TGTGCCACCAGCAGAGACAGGGGTTACGAGCAGTACTTC. It encodes CATSRDRGYEQYF. The chain employs TRBV15 and TRBJ2-7; the D gene is possibly TRBD1 (6 bases). V was clipped by 0 bases and J by 4 bases, with 7 bases between them. CDR1 and CDR2 (germline): LNHNV, YYDKDF (reference sequence). The length of the CDR3 is 13 residues.

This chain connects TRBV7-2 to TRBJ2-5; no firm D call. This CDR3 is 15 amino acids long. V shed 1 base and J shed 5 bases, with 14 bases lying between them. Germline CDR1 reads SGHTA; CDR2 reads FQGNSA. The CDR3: CASSLGPTRLETQYF. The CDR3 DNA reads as TGTGCCAGCAGCTTAGGGCCGACTCGATTGGAGACCCAGTACTTC.

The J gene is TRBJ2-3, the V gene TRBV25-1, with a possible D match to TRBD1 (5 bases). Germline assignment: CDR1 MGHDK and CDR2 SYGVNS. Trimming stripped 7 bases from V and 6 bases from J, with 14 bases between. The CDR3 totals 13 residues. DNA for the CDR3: TGTGCCAGCACCCCCTGGGGCGCCGATACGCAGTATTTT. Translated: CASTPWGADTQYF.

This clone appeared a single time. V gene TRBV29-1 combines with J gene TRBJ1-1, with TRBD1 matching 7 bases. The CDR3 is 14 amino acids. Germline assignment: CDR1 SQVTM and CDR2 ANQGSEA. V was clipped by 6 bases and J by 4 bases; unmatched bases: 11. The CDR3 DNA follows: TGCAGCGTGGACGAACAGGGGATAGGCACTGAAGCTTTCTTT. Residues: CSVDEQGIGTEAFF.

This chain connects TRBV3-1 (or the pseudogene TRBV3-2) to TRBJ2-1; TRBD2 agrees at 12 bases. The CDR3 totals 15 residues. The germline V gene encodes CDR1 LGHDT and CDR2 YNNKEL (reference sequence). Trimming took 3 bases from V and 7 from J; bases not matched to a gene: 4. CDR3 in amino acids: CASSQAGLAGNEQFF. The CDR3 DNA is TGTGCCAGCAGCCAGGCAGGACTAGCGGGGAATGAGCAGTTCTTC.

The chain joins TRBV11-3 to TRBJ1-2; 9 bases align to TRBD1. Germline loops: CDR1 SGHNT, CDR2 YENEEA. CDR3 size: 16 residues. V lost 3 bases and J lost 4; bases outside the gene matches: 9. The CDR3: CASSFEWVTGGYGYTF. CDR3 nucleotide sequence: TGTGCCAGCAGCTTCGAATGGGTGACAGGGGGCTATGGCTACACCTTC.

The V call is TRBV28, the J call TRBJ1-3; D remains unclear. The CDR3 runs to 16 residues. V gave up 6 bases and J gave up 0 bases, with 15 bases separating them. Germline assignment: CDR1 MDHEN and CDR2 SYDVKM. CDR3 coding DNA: TGTGCCAGCAGCACACAGCCGGCCTACTCTGGAAACACCATATATTTT. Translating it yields CASSTQPAYSGNTIYF.

DNA for the CDR3: TGTGCCAGCAGTCGGACAGGTTTTGCTGAAGCTTTCTTT. Its protein product is CASSRTGFAEAFF. The V and J genes are TRBV12-3 or TRBV12-4 and TRBJ1-1, with 7 bases fitting TRBD1. The ends lost 5 bases at V and 6 bases at J; junction bases unmatched: 6. This CDR3 is 13 amino acids long.

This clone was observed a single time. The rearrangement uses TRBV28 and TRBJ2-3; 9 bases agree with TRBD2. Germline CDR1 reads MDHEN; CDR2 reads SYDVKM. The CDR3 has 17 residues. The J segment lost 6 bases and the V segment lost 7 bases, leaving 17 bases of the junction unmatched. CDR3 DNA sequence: TGTGCCAGCACCTCAGTGGGGGGTAGCGGGAGAGTGGATACGCAGTATTTT. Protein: CASTSVGGSGRVDTQYF.